This TCR beta chain was identified during a study of CD8 T cells in ankylosing spondylitis. Study-wide results and caveats: Disease-linked clones proved CD8+ and comparatively uncommon in peripheral blood. Apparently characteristic of ankylosing spondylitis blood was a TCR beta motif (under ten highly homologous variants).

The table lists this clonotype with a few counts. Its antigen is not identified. This CDR3 is 15 amino acids long. V gave up 0 bases and J gave up 6 bases; unmatched junction bases: 5. The germline V gene has CDR1 SGHRS and CDR2 YFSETQ. Quantitative 5'-RACE with molecular barcodes produced the TCR beta libraries. TCRdb re-called the 5' RACE reads through MiXCR, storing one row per CDR3 protein. Counted here are around 180,000 distinct CDR3 sequences, 10% to 15% occurring once; the ten biggest clones make up 11%. This chain joins TRBV5-1 and TRBJ2-2; 7 bases are shared with TRBD1. The sequencing input was blood, either unsorted or a sorted T cell fraction (not recorded which). The sequence was obtained from a female donor with ankylosing spondylitis or in good health (not recorded which). The CDR3 here is CASSLAHRGAGELFF. CDR3 nucleotide sequence: TGCGCCAGCAGCTTGGCCCACAGGGGTGCCGGGGAGCTGTTTTTT.